Listed below are T cell receptor beta chains from one sample, sequenced in a study of cytomegalovirus exposure and HLA in healthy donors. Profiling relied on immunoSEQ multiplex PCR, and the TCRdb table lists in-frame clones only, not all of them. This sample has approximately 140,000 clones, with about 73% found just once. Sequenced material: PBMCs. Receptors originate from a man aged 40-50 years in good health and CMV-seropositive. CDR3s include the opening cysteine and the closing phenylalanine or tryptophan. Fields, in order: clone size, D gene, J gene, V gene, CDR3 DNA, CDR3 protein. A D gene is named only where the DNA matches it firmly. Size values are once, few and many counts, or a class for expanded clones, and some rows have none.

>.|TRBD1|TRBJ2-7|TRBV18
TGTGCCAGCTCACCTTGGACAGGGATCGGCGAGCAGTACTTC
CASSPWTGIGEQYF
>.|TRBD1|TRBJ1-2|TRBV19
TGTGCCAGTAGTACAGGGACAGGGGGCACCTTTGGCTACACCTTC
CASSTGTGGTFGYTF
>.|.|TRBJ2-1|TRBV23-1
TGCGCCAGCAGTCCCTTCAATGAGCAGTTCTTC
CASSPFNEQFF
>few|.|TRBJ1-3|TRBV5-1
TGCGCCAGCAGCTTGGAGGGGGGGCACTCTGGAAACACCATATATTTT
CASSLEGGHSGNTIYF
>once|.|TRBJ2-7|TRBV10-3
TGTGCCATCGGAAGTTCCGGGGAATACGAGCAGTACTTC
CAIGSSGEYEQYF
>.|.|TRBJ2-7|TRBV6-1
TGTGCCAGCAGCTCCAGGGCATACTACGAGCAGTACTTC
CASSSRAYYEQYF
>.|TRBD2|TRBJ2-7|TRBV27
TGTGCCAGCAGTTCATACTCTAGCGGGAGGAAGTCCTACGAGCAGTACTTC
CASSSYSSGRKSYEQYF
>.|TRBD1|TRBJ1-1|TRBV28
TGTGCCAGCAGCTTGGGACAGGGGTTTCGCACTGAAGCTTTCTTT
CASSLGQGFRTEAFF
>once|.|TRBJ1-4|TRBV28
TGTGCCAGCAGAGCTACAGGGAGAGGGACTAATGAAAAACTGTTTTTT
CASRATGRGTNEKLFF
>.|TRBD1|TRBJ2-4|TRBV4-1
TGCGCCAGCAGCAATGGTACACCTAAACAGGGGCGAGCCAAAAACATTCAGTACTTC
CASSNGTPKQGRAKNIQYF
>.|.|TRBJ1-1|TRBV27
TGTGCCAGCAGTGCCCGGCCGACAGTCACCGAAGCTTTCTTT
CASSARPTVTEAFF
>.|.|TRBJ2-7|TRBV7-2
TGTGCCAGCAGCTTAGAGGGGGGGGAGATTCGGGAGCAGTACTTC
CASSLEGGEIREQYF
>.|.|TRBJ2-1|TRBV10-3
TGTGCCATCAAACTAAACAATGAGCAGTTCTTC
CAIKLNNEQFF
>.|.|TRBJ2-6|TRBV5-1
TGCGCCAGCAGCCCTCCCTCTGGGGCCAACGTCCTGACTTTC
CASSPPSGANVLTF
>.|TRBD2|TRBJ2-5|TRBV28
TGTGCCAGCAGTTTAGGGGGGGTAGAGACCCAGTACTTC
CASSLGGVETQYF
>few|.|TRBJ1-5|TRBV7-8
TGTGCCAGCAGCTTAGGACCTAGTCAGCCCCAGCATTTT
CASSLGPSQPQHF
>.|TRBD1|TRBJ2-3|TRBV5-1
TGCGCCAGCAGCAGGACAGGGACCCCAGATACGCAGTATTTT
CASSRTGTPDTQYF
>.|.|TRBJ2-3|TRBV12-1
TGTGCCAGCAGCTTGACTAGCGGCGGCACAGATACGCAGTATTTT
CASSLTSGGTDTQYF
>few|TRBD2|TRBJ2-3|TRBV7-9
TGTTCCAGCAGCTTGGGACTAGCGGGAGGTCCAGATACGCAGTATTTT
CSSSLGLAGGPDTQYF
>once|TRBD2|TRBJ2-1|TRBV9
TGTGCCAGCGCTACTAGCGGGTCCTACAATGAGCAGTTCTTC
CASATSGSYNEQFF
>.|.|TRBJ1-4|TRBV30
TGTGCCTGGAGTGTTTCCCTTAATGAAAAACTGTTTTTT
CAWSVSLNEKLFF
>.|.|TRBJ2-5|TRBV5-1
TGCGCCAGCAGGAAAGCGGGTCCGGAGACCCAGTACTTC
CASRKAGPETQYF
>.|TRBD1|TRBJ2-3|TRBV5-1
TGCGCCAGCAGCAGCGGACAGGTCACAGATACGCAGTATTTT
CASSSGQVTDTQYF
>.|TRBD2|TRBJ2-3|TRBV9
TGTGCCAGCAGCGTCATAGCGGGTACAGATACGCAGTATTTT
CASSVIAGTDTQYF
>.|.|TRBJ1-6|TRBV9
TGTGCCAGCAGCGTAGAGGCCCTAAGGGGCAATTCACCCCTCCACTTT
CASSVEALRGNSPLHF
>.|.|TRBJ2-5|TRBV15
TGTGCCACCAGCAGAGATCGGGGGACCGGAGGAGCGGCCCAGTACTTC
CATSRDRGTGGAAQYF
>.|.|TRBJ2-7|TRBV2
TGTGCCAGCAGAGAGGGCCAACTGTACTACGAGCAGTACTTC
CASREGQLYYEQYF
>.|TRBD2|TRBJ2-1|TRBV19
TGTGCCAGTAGCCACCGCGGGACTAGCGGGAAGGATGAGCAGTTCTTC
CASSHRGTSGKDEQFF
>.|.|TRBJ2-1|TRBV4-2
TGTGCCAGCAGCCAAGATCCTCTAGCGAACTCCTACAATGAGCAGTTCTTC
CASSQDPLANSYNEQFF
>.|TRBD2|TRBJ2-3|TRBV4-1
TGCGCCAGCAGCCAAGTCGGCGGGAGACCAGATACGCAGTATTTT
CASSQVGGRPDTQYF
>.|.|TRBJ2-1|TRBV19
TGTGCCAGTAGTGGGACTTTCCTTTCCTACAATGAGCAGTTCTTC
CASSGTFLSYNEQFF
>.|.|TRBJ1-5|TRBV19
TGTGCCAGTAATCCCCAACGGGGGTCTCAGCCCCAGCATTTT
CASNPQRGSQPQHF
>.|.|TRBJ2-5|TRBV18
TGTGCCAGCTCATCAACGGGGGAGACCCAGTACTTC
CASSSTGETQYF
>.|.|TRBJ2-1|TRBV9
TGTGCCAGCGGGGGGAGTCGGTCCTACAATGAGCAGTTCTTC
CASGGSRSYNEQFF
>.|.|TRBJ2-1|TRBV27
TGTGCCAGCAGCCTGCACTCAGGCTCCTACAATGAGCAGTTCTTC
CASSLHSGSYNEQFF
>.|TRBD1|TRBJ1-2|TRBV7-9
TGTTCCAGCAGCCAGGGTCCCGGGACAGGCGACTTCTATGGCTACACCTTC
CSSSQGPGTGDFYGYTF
>once|.|TRBJ2-5|TRBV2
TGTGCCAGCAGTGAAACAGGATGGTTAGAGACCCAGTACTTC
CASSETGWLETQYF
>few|.|TRBJ2-1|TRBV7-8
TGTGCCAGCAGCTTATTGCAAGCGGCGAGCTCCTACAATGAGCAGTTCTTC
CASSLLQAASSYNEQFF
>.|.|TRBJ1-4|TRBV19
TGTGCCAGTAGTATTTTCCAGGTTAATGAAAAACTGTTTTTT
CASSIFQVNEKLFF
>once|.|TRBJ2-7|TRBV7-8
TGTGCCAGCAGCTTAGGACTCGCATCCTACGAGCAGTACTTC
CASSLGLASYEQYF
>.|.|TRBJ2-4|TRBV5-5
TGTGCCAGCAGCCGACGTCGACAGACCCAGGACATTCAGTACTTC
CASSRRRQTQDIQYF
>few|TRBD1|TRBJ2-7|TRBV2
TGTGCCAGCAGAGAAACCGGGACAGGCTCCTACGAGCAGTACTTC
CASRETGTGSYEQYF
>.|TRBD2|TRBJ2-7|TRBV2
TGTGCCAGCAGTGAAGGAGCGGGATGGGAACCGTACTTC
CASSEGAGWEPYF
>.|.|TRBJ2-2|TRBV28
TGTGCCAGCACCCCACGGGATCAAGTCACCGGGGAGCTGTTTTTT
CASTPRDQVTGELFF
>.|.|TRBJ1-1|TRBV5-4
TGTGCCAGCAGCCCGGACACCCTGAACACTGAAGCTTTCTTT
CASSPDTLNTEAFF
>.|TRBD1|TRBJ1-2|TRBV4-2
TGTGCCAGCAGCCGACTATCCTCAGGACAGGGGGACTGGTACACCTTC
CASSRLSSGQGDWYTF
>.|TRBD2|TRBJ2-3|TRBV6-5
TGTGCCAGCAGACTAGCGGACACAGATACGCAGTATTTT
CASRLADTDTQYF
>.|.|TRBJ1-5|TRBV6-5
TGTGCCAGCAGGAACTCGGGGTCCAGCAATCAGCCCCAGCATTTT
CASRNSGSSNQPQHF
>.|TRBD1|TRBJ2-7|TRBV5-6
TGTGCCAGCAGCTTGGGACAGGGTCCACTTTTCTTCTACGAGCAGTACTTC
CASSLGQGPLFFYEQYF
>once|TRBD1|TRBJ1-1|TRBV7-9
TGTGCCAGCAGCGCTGTGACAGGGGAGGACACTGAAGCTTTCTTT
CASSAVTGEDTEAFF
>.|.|TRBJ2-5|TRBV19
TGTGCCAGTAGTACCGGCGGGGCCGGGGAGACCCAGTACTTC
CASSTGGAGETQYF